Listed below are T cell receptor beta chains from one sample, sequenced in a study of T cells in Graves' hyperthyroidism and ophthalmopathy. From the multiplex PCR reads, TCRdb called clonotypes with MiXCR, one entry per CDR3 protein. The sample lists about 270,000 distinct CDR3 sequences; 24% were seen once. The sequencing sample was made of blood. The receptors come from a woman aged 40 to 50 with Graves' ophthalmopathy. The CDR3 runs from the conserved cysteine through the conserved F or W. The order of the fields is clone size, J gene, D gene, V gene, CDR3 DNA, CDR3 protein. D genes are given only for firm matches. Some rows mark clone size as missing; the rest say once, few, many or name a class of expanded clone.

many TRBJ1-5 - TRBV4-1 TGCGCCAGCAGCCAAGGAGATGGGGCAGGTCTGGAGAATCAGCCCCAGCATTTT CASSQGDGAGLENQPQHF
many TRBJ2-7 TRBD2 TRBV20-1 TGCAGTGCTAGGCGTGGTGGGACTAACTACGAGCAGTACTTC CSARRGGTNYEQYF
- TRBJ1-1 - TRBV6-2/TRBV6-3 TGTGCCAGCAGTCCTGGCGGACAGGCTTTCTTT CASSPGGQAFF
- TRBJ1-1 - TRBV20-1 TGCAGTTCACGGGTAGGGTCGGACACTGAAGCTTTCTTT CSSRVGSDTEAFF
many TRBJ2-5 - TRBV6-1 TGTGCCAGCAGTGAAGTACAGCCAGAGACCCAGTACTTC CASSEVQPETQYF
many TRBJ1-2 TRBD1 TRBV30 TGTGCCTGGAGTCCGACAGGGCTTGGCTACACCTTC CAWSPTGLGYTF
- TRBJ2-7 - TRBV12-3/TRBV12-4 TGTGCCAGCAGTTTCTTACAGGGATCCTACGAGCAGTACTTC CASSFLQGSYEQYF
many TRBJ2-7 TRBD1 TRBV20-1 TGCAGTGCTAGGTTTTTCGGACAGGCACACTCCTACGAGCAGTACTTC CSARFFGQAHSYEQYF
many TRBJ2-7 - TRBV5-6 TGTGCCAGCACCAACCGATACCCCTACGAGCAGTACTTC CASTNRYPYEQYF
many TRBJ2-3 TRBD2 TRBV28 TGTGCCAGCAGTTTACGCAGACTAGCGGGAGCGACAGATACGCAGTATTTT CASSLRRLAGATDTQYF
many TRBJ2-7 TRBD1 TRBV5-1 TGCGCCAGCAGCGCTGACAGGGCCTACGAGCAGTACTTC CASSADRAYEQYF
many TRBJ1-5 TRBD1 TRBV2 TGTGCCAGCAGTTCCGGGACAGGGGGCAATCAGCCCCAGCATTTT CASSSGTGGNQPQHF
- TRBJ1-1 - TRBV6-5 TGTGCCAGCAGTTCATTCACGGCTGAAGCTTTCTTT CASSSFTAEAFF